The 3 T cell receptor beta chains below come from one sample, sequenced in a study of blood T cell repertoires in COVID-19. Profiling relied on immunoSEQ multiplex PCR, and the TCRdb table lists in-frame clones only, not all of them. The repertoire holds some 85,000 clones, nearly 80% seen once, with more than 6% in the top ten. Sequencing used peripheral blood. The receptors shown here come from a man aged 70 or older with COVID-19, enrolled during active disease.

This clone was seen once. The chain couples TRBV3-1 (or the pseudogene TRBV3-2) to TRBJ2-7, with D uncertain. There are 15 residues in the CDR3. The V gene's germline CDR1 is LGHDT and CDR2 YNNKEL (reference sequence). V lost 4 bases to trimming and J lost 0 bases, with 13 bases between them. CDR3 DNA: TGTGCCAGCAGCCCCGGAATGAGGTCCTCCTACGAGCAGTACTTC. Protein: CASSPGMRSSYEQYF.

V gene TRBV5-1 combines with J gene TRBJ2-1; tentative D call: TRBD1 (6 bases). Trimming left V 2 bases short and J 1 base short, with 13 bases between. Germline V gene lookup returns CDR1 SGHRS and CDR2 YFSETQ. The CDR3 contains 16 residues. The CDR3 sequence is CASSFVTGRSYNEQFF. The CDR3 DNA is TGCGCCAGCAGCTTTGTAACAGGGCGGTCCTACAATGAGCAGTTCTTC.

V is TRBV4-3 and J is TRBJ2-1; D not resolved. Germline loops: CDR1 LGHNA, CDR2 YSLEER. The V end was cut by 0 bases, the J end by 0 bases, with 9 bases between. The CDR3 has 16 amino acids. The CDR3, as DNA: TGCGCCAGCAGCCAAGATCGGGTGAGCTCCTACAATGAGCAGTTCTTC. Translated, it gives CASSQDRVSSYNEQFF.